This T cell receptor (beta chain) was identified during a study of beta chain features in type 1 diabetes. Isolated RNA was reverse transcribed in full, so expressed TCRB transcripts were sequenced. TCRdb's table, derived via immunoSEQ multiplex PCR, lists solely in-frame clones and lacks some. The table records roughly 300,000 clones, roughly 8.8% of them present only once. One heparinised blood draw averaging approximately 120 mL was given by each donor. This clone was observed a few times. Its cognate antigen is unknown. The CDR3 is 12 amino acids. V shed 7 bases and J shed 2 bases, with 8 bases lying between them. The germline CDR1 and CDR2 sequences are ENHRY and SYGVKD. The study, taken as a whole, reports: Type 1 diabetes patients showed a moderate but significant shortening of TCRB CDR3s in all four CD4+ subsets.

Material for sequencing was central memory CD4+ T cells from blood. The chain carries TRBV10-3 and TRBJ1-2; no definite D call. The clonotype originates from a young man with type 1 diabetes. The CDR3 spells CAITDGNYGYTF. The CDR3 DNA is TGTGCCATCACGGACGGCAACTATGGCTACACCTTC.